The 3 T cell receptor beta chains listed next were all sequenced from one sample in a study of molecular identifiers for immune sequencing clone quantification. MiXCR, applied by TCRdb to the PCR reads, yields one record per CDR3 protein. The sample lists 80,000 to 130,000 distinct CDR3 sequences; roughly a third were seen once. The sequenced material came from naive CD8+ T cells from blood, with Jurkat cell RNA spiked in. Documented subset: FACS-sorted CD8+CD4-CCR7+CD45RA+ naive T cells. The receptors shown here come from a human donor in good health. Some libraries in this study had Jurkat cell RNA spiked in.

Worth noting for this clonotype: One end of the junction fails to match germline, which may point to a read error. The CDR3 sequence: CARSSQRNEQFF. The CDR3 DNA follows: TGTGCCAGAAGCTCCCAGCGGAATGAGCAGTTCTTC. This chain uses TRBV7-9 with TRBJ2-1, with D maybe TRBD2 (5 bases). Per the germline V gene, CDR1 is SEHNR and CDR2 is FQNEAQ (reference sequence). This CDR3 comprises 12 residues.

Points on this clonotype: A read error may explain this, as a much larger clone is one base away. This likely comes from a read error, as the CDR3 has no conserved phenylalanine or tryptophan at its end. The chain employs TRBV6-6 and TRBJ1-3; possibly TRBD1 for D (5 bases). Trimming removed 2 bases at V and 2 bases at J, with 10 bases between. The CDR3 runs to 15 residues. Germline CDR1 is MNHNY and CDR2 is SVGAGI (reference sequence). CDR3 sequence: CASSYPPGPGNTIYL. In DNA, the CDR3 is TGTGCCAGCAGTTACCCGCCGGGGCCTGGAAACACCATATATCTT.

This chain joins TRBV11-2 and TRBJ2-7; 7 bases match TRBD2. V shed 4 bases, J shed 7 bases, and the junction held 13 bases outside the gene matches. The CDR3 consists of 15 residues. Germline CDR1 SGHAT, CDR2 FQNNGV. CDR3 sequence reads: CASSSVRGSGVEQYF. CDR3 DNA: TGTGCCAGCAGCTCCGTAAGAGGGAGCGGGGTGGAGCAGTACTTC.